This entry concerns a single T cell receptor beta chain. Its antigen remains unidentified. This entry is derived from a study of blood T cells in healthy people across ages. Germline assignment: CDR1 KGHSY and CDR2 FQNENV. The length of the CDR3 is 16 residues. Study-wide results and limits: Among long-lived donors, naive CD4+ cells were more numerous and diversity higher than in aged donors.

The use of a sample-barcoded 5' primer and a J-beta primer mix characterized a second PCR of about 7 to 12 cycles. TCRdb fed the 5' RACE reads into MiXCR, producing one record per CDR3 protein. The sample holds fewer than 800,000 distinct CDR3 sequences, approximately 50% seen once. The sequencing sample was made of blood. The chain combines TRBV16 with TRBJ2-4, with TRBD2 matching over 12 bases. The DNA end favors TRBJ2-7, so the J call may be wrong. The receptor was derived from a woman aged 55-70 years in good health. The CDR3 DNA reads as TGTGCCAGCAGCCAATCGTCGACTAGCGGGAGCTCCGAGCAGTACTTC. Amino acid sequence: CASSQSSTSGSSEQYF.